This T cell receptor beta chain was obtained from a study of regulatory T cells in long-lasting Graves disease. About the study: Persistence in Graves' disease required over 5 years of antithyroid drugs plus positive TSH receptor antibodies. General study findings and limits: Study of thyroid tissue was not done, with only peripheral blood studied. Lower TCR diversity characterized persistent Graves' patients relative to newly diagnosed patients. Persistent disease preferred TRBV28, TRBJ1-2 and TRBJ2-5; new disease, TRBV20-1 and TRBJ2-1.

This clonotype was counted only a few times. Its cognate antigen is unknown. Building the TCR beta libraries relied on iRepertoire HTBI primers, and CDR3 regions underwent Arm-PCR. TCRdb passed the multiplex PCR reads through MiXCR, listing each CDR3 protein once. The data hold roughly 360,000 distinct CDR3 sequences, with 20% to 25% observed a single time. The time point is: persistent/refractory GD, antithyroid drugs over 5 years with positive TRAb. With RNA extracted from PBMCs as input, the TCR library was made. Trimming removed 3 bases from V and 3 bases from J, with 11 bases in between. This CDR3 is 14 amino acids long. Per the germline V gene, CDR1 is SGHRS and CDR2 is YFSETQ.

Sample: peripheral blood mononuclear cells (PBMCs), taken when the disease was refractory, from a patient treated with antithyroid drugs. The TCR originated in a woman aged 40 to 55 with Graves disease. The chain carries TRBV5-1 and TRBJ2-3, with D maybe TRBD2 (6 bases). DNA of the CDR3: TGCGCCAGCAGCTATGGAGGGTGGACAGATACGCAGTATTTT. It is translated as CASSYGGWTDTQYF.